This record concerns one TCR beta chain sequence. The antigen is unknown. Cultured CD4+ T-cell DNA underwent Oncomine TCR Beta short-read sequencing. TCRdb itself ran the PCR reads through MiXCR, one entry per CDR3 protein. The sample includes more than 10,000 distinct CDR3 sequences, 42% seen only once; the top ten take roughly a fifth. This record comes from a study of vaccination and CD4 T cells after COVID-19. Per germline, CDR1 SGHAT and CDR2 FQNNGV. The CDR3 is 16 amino acids. Trimming left V 3 bases short and J 2 bases short, with 14 bases between. Treatment noted: roughly 11-day PBMC culture with coronavirus spike peptide pools or control peptides (ViraFEST assay). The ViraFEST method relied on peptide pools to expand antigen-specific T cells, followed by TCR sequencing.

The rearrangement joins TRBV11-2 to TRBJ1-5, with D perhaps TRBD1 (5 bases). This TCR was recovered from a human donor who had recovered from COVID-19. Specimen: CD4+ T cells from blood, cultured in vitro, collected before SARS-CoV-2 vaccination. CDR3 DNA sequence: TGTGCCAGCAGCTTTGGTGGCAGGGACGGCAATCAGCCCCAGCATTTT. It translates to CASSFGGRDGNQPQHF.